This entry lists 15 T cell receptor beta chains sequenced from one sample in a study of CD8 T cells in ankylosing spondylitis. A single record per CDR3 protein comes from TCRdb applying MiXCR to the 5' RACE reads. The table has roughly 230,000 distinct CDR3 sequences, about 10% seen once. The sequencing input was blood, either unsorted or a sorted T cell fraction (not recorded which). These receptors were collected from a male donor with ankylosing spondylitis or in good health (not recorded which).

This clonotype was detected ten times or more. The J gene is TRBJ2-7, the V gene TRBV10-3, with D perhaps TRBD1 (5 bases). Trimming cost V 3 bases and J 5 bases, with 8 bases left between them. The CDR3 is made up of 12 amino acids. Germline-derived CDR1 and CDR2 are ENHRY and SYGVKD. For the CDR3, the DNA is TGTGCCATCAGTGAACGACAGCACGAGCAGTACTTC. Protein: CAISERQHEQYF.

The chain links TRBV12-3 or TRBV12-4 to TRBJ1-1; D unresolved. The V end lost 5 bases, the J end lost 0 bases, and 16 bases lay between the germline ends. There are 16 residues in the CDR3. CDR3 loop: CASSPQVADMNTEAFF. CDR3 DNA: TGTGCCAGCAGTCCCCAGGTAGCTGATATGAACACTGAAGCTTTCTTT.

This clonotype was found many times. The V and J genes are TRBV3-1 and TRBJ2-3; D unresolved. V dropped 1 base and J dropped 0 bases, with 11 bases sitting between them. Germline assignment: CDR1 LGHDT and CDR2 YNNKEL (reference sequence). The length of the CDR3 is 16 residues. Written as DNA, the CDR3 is TGTGCCAGCAGCCAAGGGAGTTTCTCTAGCACAGATACGCAGTATTTT. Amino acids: CASSQGSFSSTDTQYF.

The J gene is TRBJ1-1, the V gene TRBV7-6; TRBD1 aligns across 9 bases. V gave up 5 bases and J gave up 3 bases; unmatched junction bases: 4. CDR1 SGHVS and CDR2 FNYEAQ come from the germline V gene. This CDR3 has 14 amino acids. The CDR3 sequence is CASSADRGYTEAFF. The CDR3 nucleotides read TGTGCCAGCAGCGCCGACAGGGGGTACACTGAAGCTTTCTTT.

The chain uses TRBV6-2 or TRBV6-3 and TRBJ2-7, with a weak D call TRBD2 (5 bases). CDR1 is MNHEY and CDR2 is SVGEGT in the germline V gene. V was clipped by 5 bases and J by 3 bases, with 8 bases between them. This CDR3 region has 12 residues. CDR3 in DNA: TGTGCCAGCAGTCATAGCGTCTACGAGCAGTACTTC. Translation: CASSHSVYEQYF.

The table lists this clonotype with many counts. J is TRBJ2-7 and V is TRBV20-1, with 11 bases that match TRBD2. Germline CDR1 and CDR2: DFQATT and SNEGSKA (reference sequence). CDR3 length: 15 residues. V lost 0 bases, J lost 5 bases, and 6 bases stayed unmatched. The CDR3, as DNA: TGCAGTGCTAGAGATCTAGCGGGGGGATCCCACGAGCAGTACTTC. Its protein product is CSARDLAGGSHEQYF.

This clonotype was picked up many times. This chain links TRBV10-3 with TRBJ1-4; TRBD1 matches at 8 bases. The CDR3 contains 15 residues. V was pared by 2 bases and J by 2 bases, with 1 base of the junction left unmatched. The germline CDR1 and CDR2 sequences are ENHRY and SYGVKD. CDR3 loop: CAISEQGATNEKLFF. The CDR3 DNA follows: TGTGCCATCAGTGAGCAGGGGGCTACTAATGAAAAACTGTTTTTT.

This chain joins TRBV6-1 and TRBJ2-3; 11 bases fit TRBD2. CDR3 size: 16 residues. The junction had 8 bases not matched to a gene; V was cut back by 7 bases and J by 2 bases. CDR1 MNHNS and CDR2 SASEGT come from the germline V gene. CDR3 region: CASIGLAGHSTDTQYF. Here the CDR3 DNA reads TGTGCCAGCATCGGACTAGCGGGCCATTCCACAGATACGCAGTATTTT.

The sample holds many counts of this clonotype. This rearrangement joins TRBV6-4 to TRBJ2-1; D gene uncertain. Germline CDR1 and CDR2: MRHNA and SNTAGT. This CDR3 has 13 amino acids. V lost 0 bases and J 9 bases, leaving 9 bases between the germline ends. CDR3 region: CASSDSGRSEQFF. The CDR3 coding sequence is TGTGCCAGCAGTGACTCGGGTCGTAGTGAGCAGTTCTTC.

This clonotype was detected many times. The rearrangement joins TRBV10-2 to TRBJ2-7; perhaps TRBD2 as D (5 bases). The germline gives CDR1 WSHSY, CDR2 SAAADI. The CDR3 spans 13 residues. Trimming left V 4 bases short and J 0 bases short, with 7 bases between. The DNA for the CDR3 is TGCGCCAGCAGTGCGGGGAGCTCCTACGAGCAGTACTTC. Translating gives CASSAGSSYEQYF.

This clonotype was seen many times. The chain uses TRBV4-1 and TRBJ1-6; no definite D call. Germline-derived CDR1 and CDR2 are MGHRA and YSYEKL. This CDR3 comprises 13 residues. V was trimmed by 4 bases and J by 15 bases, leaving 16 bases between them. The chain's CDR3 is CASSPALEFFLHF. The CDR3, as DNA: TGCGCCAGCAGCCCGGCCTTAGAGTTCTTCCTCCACTTT.

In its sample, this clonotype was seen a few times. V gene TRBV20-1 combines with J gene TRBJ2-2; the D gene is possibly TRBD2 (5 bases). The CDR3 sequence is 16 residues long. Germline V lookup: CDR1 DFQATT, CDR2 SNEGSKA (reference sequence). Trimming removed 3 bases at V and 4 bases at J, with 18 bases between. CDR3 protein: CSARDGIGSSTGELFF. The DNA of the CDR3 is TGCAGTGCTAGGGACGGGATTGGCTCCAGCACCGGGGAGCTGTTTTTT.

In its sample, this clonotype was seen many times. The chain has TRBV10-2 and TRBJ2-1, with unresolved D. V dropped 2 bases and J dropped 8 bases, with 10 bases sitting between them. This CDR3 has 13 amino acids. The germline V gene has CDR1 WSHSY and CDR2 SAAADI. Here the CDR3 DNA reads TGCGCCAGCAGTGAGAATCGTGGACATGAGCAGTTCTTC. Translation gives CASSENRGHEQFF.

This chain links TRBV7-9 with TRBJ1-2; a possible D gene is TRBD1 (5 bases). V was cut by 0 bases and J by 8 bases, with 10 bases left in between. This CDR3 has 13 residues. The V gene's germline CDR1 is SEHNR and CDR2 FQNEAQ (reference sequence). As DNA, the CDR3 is TGTGCCAGCAGCTTAGCCACAGGCGGCGGCTACACCTTC. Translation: CASSLATGGGYTF.

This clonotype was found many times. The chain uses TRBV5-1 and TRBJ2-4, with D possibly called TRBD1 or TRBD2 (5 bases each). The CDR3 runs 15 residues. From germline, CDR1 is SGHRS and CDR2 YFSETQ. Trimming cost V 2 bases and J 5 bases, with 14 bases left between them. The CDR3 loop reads CASSFLGDGENIQYF. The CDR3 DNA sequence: TGCGCCAGCAGCTTCCTTGGGGACGGGGAAAACATTCAGTACTTC.